This T cell receptor beta chain stems from a study of cytomegalovirus exposure and HLA in healthy donors (dated by TCRdb to between 2016 and 2019). Describing the broader study: According to an earlier analysis of 550 to 750 of the donors, about 179 million T cells yielded 120 million or so unique TCR beta sequences and less than 300 Gb of sequence data. An early release covering some 640 HLA-typed donors comprised approximately 300 gigabases of sequencing data and tens of millions of unique TCR sequences. The genetic ancestry cluster associated with self-reported Caucasian donors included about 84% of the 300 to 400 genotyped donors. The study was designed to test whether signatures of past pathogen exposure could be identified by cataloging public T cell receptors. The study used immunosequencing to profile the T cell repertoires of 666 subjects and linked those repertoires to cytomegalovirus serostatus. Besides the first cohort of about 730 subjects, a separate validation cohort made up of roughly 120 different subjects was used. To predict cytomegalovirus infection status, the study brought together high-throughput TCR immunosequencing, statistical association of individual TCRs with disease status, and machine learning. To study patterns of TCR occurrence, a later analysis re-analyzed previously published TCR beta repertoires from 600 to 750 donors and added high-resolution HLA genotyping. In the later analysis, no new phenotypic data were used to find candidate immune exposures; instead, reliance was placed on TCR beta sequences and their occurrence across donors. In an earlier analysis of about 590 of the donors, high-throughput TCR beta sequencing was used to judge whether each TCR beta V gene segment behaved as functional or pseudogenic. Donor age, sex, ethnicity and CMV serostatus were compiled together with the repertoire data. In a later genetic analysis, genome-wide SNP genotypes for about 65% of the 666 donors were used, and that subset was treated as a discovery cohort. Every discovery cohort repertoire had been produced on one sequencing platform. Both class I and class II loci were covered by HLA typing, at four-digit resolution. The number of donors typed differed by locus, with about 629-640 for A, B, C, DRB1 and DQB1, around 520 for DQA1, nearly 610 for DPA1, and around 450 for DPB1. Because of strong linkage in the cohort, a handful of DR-DQ haplotypes were treated as single units for association and clustering. On average, roughly 250,000 unique TCR beta nucleotide sequences were sequenced per donor among a few hundred genotyped donors of the cohort, with roughly 18% of those sequences being non-productive. Overall results and qualifications from the work: In the study, 150 to 200 TCR beta chains were listed as associated with cytomegalovirus. Only TCR beta chains were sequenced in this cohort, and the absence of alpha or paired-chain data limited detectable features. According to a later analysis, most CMV-associated TCR beta chains appeared to be HLA-restricted, and the HLA associations seemed to be driven largely by CMV exposure. In a later genetic analysis, a missense DCLRE1C variant was associated with V-gene and J-gene trimming of TCR beta chains, and the association was replicated in an independent cohort. Correlated functional status among segregating V segments might be attributable to linkage disequilibrium, but an unknown experimental factor could not be ruled out. A cluster of highly shared sequence variants was judged likely to represent a technical artifact of the sequencing pipeline. In a later analysis, several top co-occurrence clusters were reported to appear linked to parvovirus B19, influenza, CMV and Epstein-Barr virus. In a later analysis, HLA-associated TCR beta chains were found to be more clonally expanded and to have lower generation probabilities than equally common non-associated chains. Because the 87-base-pair reads could not distinguish some IMGT-functional V segments, including TRBV6-2 and TRBV6-3, those segments were excluded. Three of the identified cytomegalovirus-associated TCR beta chains were confirmed in vitro to be specific for cytomegalovirus antigens. The classifier was reported to diagnose cytomegalovirus status with high specificity and sensitivity in both the original cohort and the validation cohort. In a later analysis, the rate of TCR association differed among HLA loci, with DRB1 alleles having the most associated TCRs and HLA-C alleles having the fewest. Most TCR sequences were seen in very few donors, while some public TCRs were found in many individuals. Because counts were too low, seventeen rarely observed V segments, including chromosome 9 orphons, were left out of the earlier analysis of about 500 of the donors. Because some donors lacked HLA typing at each locus, the association tests relied only on the typed subset. Broadly in line with IMGT annotations, most TCR beta V segments showed up in productive rearrangements about 87% or about 30% of the time in an earlier analysis of 587 of the donors. Specific HLA alleles were associated with roughly 16,000 TCR beta sequences at a false discovery rate of 0.05 in a later analysis. In a later genetic analysis, fewer N-insertions in productive TCRs were reported among donors in an Asian-associated ancestry cluster than the approximately 710-donor mean. The authors suggested that the approach could potentially be extended to other disease states and immunological phenotypes. Assigning TCR associations to individual alleles was difficult when HLA alleles, especially DR and DQ, strongly co-occurred. A further reported finding was that TCR beta sequences accurately predicted the HLA-A and HLA-B alleles for most subjects in the first cohort. Immune exposure information for the cohort was limited to CMV serostatus. The presence/absence analyses assumed that sequencing depth was roughly uniform across donors, and that assumption may not be true.

Receptor libraries were prepared by the immunoSEQ multiplex PCR assay. For the multiplex PCR, a mixture combining 60 forward primers for TCR Vbeta segments and 13 reverse primers for TCR Jbeta segments was used. The CDR3 region of rearranged TCR beta genes was amplified from genomic DNA with a multiplex PCR assay. The Illumina HiSeq System was used to sequence the amplified TCR beta libraries as 87-base-pair reads. In the source study's methods: In a later analysis, 77 million or so unique TCR beta chains were counted across the 666 repertoires, and approximately 9.9 million of these chains were shared by at least two donors. Raw reads were error-corrected and collapsed into unique sequences by a nearest-neighbor algorithm in which closely related sequences were merged to remove PCR and sequencing errors. Alignment of CDR3 sequences to IMGT reference sequences was used to assign V, D and J gene segments. Each retained sequence needed at least a six-nucleotide match to both a V gene segment and a J gene segment. A rearrangement was called productive if the CDR3 had no stop codons and remained in frame with V and J, and every other rearrangement was called non-productive. CDR3 was defined by IMGT convention, running from the second conserved V-encoded cysteine to the conserved J-encoded phenylalanine. In an earlier analysis of 587 of the donors, sequences lacking an unambiguous match to a single V gene segment were excluded. An earlier analysis of 587 of the donors classified V segments as functional when productive rearrangements were above 56.7% and as segregating when the standard deviation between donors was above 5%. A statistical classification framework was developed to diagnose cytomegalovirus status using the catalog of TCR beta chain sequences. A later analysis assigned V and J genes by comparing TCR nucleotide sequences with IMGT/GENE-DB human TR gene sequences. In a later analysis, CDR3 sequences and most-parsimonious VDJ recombination scenarios were assigned using the TCRdist pipeline. A later analysis defined each TCR beta chain by its CDR3 amino acid sequence plus V-gene family, and excluded reads lacking a unique V-gene family. As a way to deal with suspected cross-contamination and a sequencing artifact, a later analysis dropped nearly 600 nucleotide sequences that were highly shared and had low generation probability. In a later analysis, a clonal expansion index was calculated for each public chain from normalized within-repertoire ranks of inferred template counts. Generation probabilities in a later analysis came from a VDJ recombination model fitted to out-of-frame rearrangements, and those results were checked against IGoR. In a later analysis, TCR-TCR, TCR-HLA and TCR-CMV co-occurrence was scored with hypergeometric tests, and a repertoire-size bias correction was applied to TCR pairs. In a later analysis, false discovery rates were estimated by permuting HLA or CMV assignments 20 times. In a later analysis, co-occurring TCRs were grouped using DBSCAN, and TCRdist sequence similarity was added for clustering within HLA-allele-positive subsets. For co-occurrence clustering, repertoires with fewer than 30,000 or more than 120,000 public chains were excluded, along with about five repertoires with anomalous nucleotide sharing. This immuneACCESS table, as held by TCRdb, lists in-frame sequences with V and J called but not all clones. Of the missing ones, under half trace to an unresolved V gene in checked studies; the others have no known cause. V and J calls and clone size are those listed in that table; D and trimming were worked out from the DNA. The sample yields some 110,000 clones; less than 80% were counted once. The ten top clones hold about 2.2% of the sample.

According to the germline V gene, CDR1 reads SGHTA and CDR2 reads FQGNSA. The V end gives up 5 bases and the J end 4 bases, leaving 4 bases in the junction not matched to a gene. The CDR3 covers 16 residues, taking in both the cysteine and the phenylalanine. Only CDR3 DNA is held: 48 bases, read in frame from base 1. Note on this clone: No cognate antigen has been identified for it. One base away there is no much larger clone; base qualities are not given.

The cohort comprised approximately 700 healthy bone marrow donors. All cohort members were sampled while nominally healthy, although unrecorded immune exposures were likely present. The donor tested CMV seronegative and was one of the 352 seronegative cohort members. Every donor gave a peripheral blood sample, and the peripheral blood mononuclear cells from that sample were used for TCR beta sequencing. The Qiagen DNeasy Blood Extraction Kit was used to extract genomic DNA from the blood cell samples. The rearrangement combines TRBV7-2 with TRBJ2-2, and 13 junctional nucleotides match TRBD2. The sequenced sample consisted of PBMCs. The receptor's source is a woman younger than 45 in good health and CMV-seronegative. Read as DNA, the sequence is TGTGCCAGCAGCCTGGGACTAGCGGGACCCACCGGGGAGCTGTTTTTT. It encodes CASSLGLAGPTGELFF.